This is a list of T cell receptor beta chains from one sample in a study of human T cells and chemical hapten exposure. TCRdb passed the RACE reads through MiXCR, listing each CDR3 protein once. The sample records some 79,000 distinct CDR3 sequences, approximately 10% being singletons. Specimen: whole blood, collected in connection with sensitization to the hapten diphenylcyclopropenone (DPC). Source of these receptors: a woman in her fifties or sixties with alopecia areata. Some clones in this sample may be carry-over from other donors' samples. Both conserved end residues are part of each CDR3. A D gene is named only where the DNA matches it firmly. A row's size may be missing; if present it is once, few, many or a size class.

NA	once	TRBV6-4	TRBJ2-7	10	CASTWGEQYF	TGTGCCAGCACCTGGGGCGAGCAGTACTTC
NA	few	TRBV7-2	TRBJ2-1	15	CASSLEVVKHPKQFF	TGTGCCAGCAGCTTAGAGGTAGTTAAGCACCCCAAGCAGTTCTTC
NA	many	TRBV7-9	TRBJ2-5	14	CASSFSTDKETQYF	TGTGCCAGCAGCTTTTCCACGGATAAAGAGACCCAGTACTTC
NA	few	TRBV29-1	TRBJ2-2	15	CSVVRQVPRGGELFF	TGCAGCGTTGTTAGACAGGTGCCCCGGGGCGGGGAGCTGTTTTTT
NA	NA	TRBV30	TRBJ2-5	12	CAWSVYQETQYF	TGTGCCTGGAGTGTATATCAAGAGACCCAGTACTTC
NA	few	TRBV20-1	TRBJ2-7	17	CSARDRVGSPLSYEQYF	TGCAGTGCTAGAGATCGGGTCGGGAGCCCCCTCTCCTACGAGCAGTACTTC
NA	many	TRBV7-2	TRBJ2-1	12	CASSQGLNEQFF	TGTGCCAGCAGTCAAGGGTTGAATGAGCAGTTCTTC
NA	NA	TRBV12-3/TRBV12-4	TRBJ1-5	15	CASSLEGARDQPQHF	TGTGCCAGCAGTTTAGAAGGGGCGCGGGATCAGCCCCAGCATTTT
NA	few	TRBV18	TRBJ2-4	17	CASSPPMGPIAKNIQYF	TGTGCCAGCTCACCACCGATGGGCCCGATAGCCAAAAACATTCAGTACTTC
TRBD1	many	TRBV29-1	TRBJ2-1	13	CSASQGAGSEQFF	TGCAGCGCGTCACAGGGGGCGGGAAGTGAGCAGTTCTTC
NA	many	TRBV7-3	TRBJ1-2	13	CASSHSGGDGYTF	TGTGCCAGCAGTCATAGTGGAGGGGATGGCTACACCTTC
TRBD2	many	TRBV7-6	TRBJ2-1	16	CASSRTSGSGDNEQFF	TGTGCCAGCAGCCGGACTAGCGGGAGCGGGGACAATGAGCAGTTCTTC
NA	many	TRBV5-1	TRBJ2-7	14	CASRMMTTSYEQYF	TGCGCCAGCAGGATGATGACTACTTCCTACGAGCAGTACTTC
NA	NA	TRBV6-2/TRBV6-3	TRBJ2-7	12	CASSYLFYEQYF	TGTGCCAGCAGTTACCTCTTCTACGAGCAGTACTTC
NA	few	TRBV7-2	TRBJ2-3	16	CASSLVGARGGDTQYF	TGTGCCAGCAGCTTAGTAGGGGCTAGGGGAGGAGATACGCAGTATTTT
NA	NA	TRBV19	TRBJ1-5	13	CASSISPKGPQHF	TGTGCCAGTAGTATAAGCCCCAAGGGGCCCCAGCATTTT
TRBD2	NA	TRBV7-8	TRBJ2-7	17	CASSLRDAGLAGVIWYF	TGTGCCAGCAGCTTAAGGGATGCGGGACTAGCGGGAGTTATTTGGTACTTC
NA	NA	TRBV24-1	TRBJ2-3	14	CATSDPSRSDTQYF	TGTGCCACCAGTGACCCAAGTCGTTCAGATACGCAGTATTTT
NA	NA	TRBV7-9	TRBJ2-5	12	CASSLIGETQYF	TGTGCCAGCAGCTTAATTGGGGAGACCCAGTACTTC
NA	few	TRBV6-5	TRBJ1-2	13	CASSPQGSSAYTF	TGTGCCAGCAGCCCACAGGGATCGAGCGCCTACACCTTC
TRBD2	few	TRBV28	TRBJ2-3	15	CASRRLRGSTDTQYF	TGTGCCAGCAGACGGTTGCGGGGGAGCACAGATACGCAGTATTTT
NA	many	TRBV11-2	TRBJ1-2	14	CASSLDRGAYGYTF	TGTGCCAGCAGCTTAGATAGGGGGGCCTATGGCTACACCTTC
NA	few	TRBV28	TRBJ2-5	13	CASSSGAQETQYF	TGTGCCAGCAGCTCAGGGGCCCAAGAGACCCAGTACTTC
NA	many	TRBV13	TRBJ1-1	14	CASSPRRQGSKAFF	TGTGCCAGCAGCCCCCGGCGGCAGGGGTCGAAAGCTTTCTTT
NA	NA	TRBV20-1	TRBJ2-3	14	CSAVSGQRADTQYF	TGCAGTGCTGTGAGCGGTCAGCGGGCAGATACGCAGTATTTT
NA	many	TRBV20-1	TRBJ2-7	13	CSAPALSSYEQYF	TGCAGTGCACCAGCGCTTAGCTCCTACGAGCAGTACTTC
NA	few	TRBV29-1	TRBJ2-1	10	CSVLNPEQFF	TGCAGCGTCCTAAATCCAGAGCAGTTCTTC
NA	few	TRBV6-5	TRBJ2-4	15	CASSLQGAVGGAQYF	TGTGCCAGCTCCCTACAGGGAGCCGTAGGGGGGGCTCAGTACTTC
TRBD2	many	TRBV5-1	TRBJ2-5	13	CASKAGVIETQYF	TGCGCCAGCAAAGCGGGAGTGATAGAGACCCAGTACTTC
TRBD1	many	TRBV20-1	TRBJ1-1	14	CSARDWQGGAEAFF	TGCAGTGCTAGAGATTGGCAGGGGGGGGCTGAAGCTTTCTTT
NA	NA	TRBV3-1	TRBJ2-5	12	CASSLAVGTQYF	TGTGCCAGCAGCCTAGCGGTGGGGACCCAGTACTTC
TRBD1	many	TRBV20-1	TRBJ2-1	14	CSARDRGGYNEQFF	TGCAGTGCTAGGGACAGGGGAGGCTACAATGAGCAGTTCTTC
NA	NA	TRBV18	TRBJ1-5	17	CASSQRDSIGGNQPQHF	TGTGCCAGCTCTCAGCGGGACTCAATAGGGGGCAATCAGCCCCAGCATTTT
NA	many	TRBV29-1	TRBJ1-1	9	CSVNTEAFF	TGCAGCGTGAACACTGAAGCTTTCTTT
NA	many	TRBV20-1	TRBJ2-5	11	CSARVGEPQYF	TGCAGTGCTAGAGTCGGAGAGCCCCAGTACTTC
NA	NA	TRBV20-1	TRBJ2-7	11	CSAYVGYEQYF	TGCAGTGCTTACGTGGGCTACGAGCAGTACTTC
TRBD2	few	TRBV5-6	TRBJ2-1	16	CASSLAGGSQYNEQFF	TGTGCCAGCAGCTTGGCGGGCGGGAGTCAATACAATGAGCAGTTCTTC
TRBD1	many	TRBV29-1	TRBJ2-3	14	CSVDGQARTDTQYF	TGCAGCGTTGATGGACAGGCCCGCACAGATACGCAGTATTTT
NA	NA	TRBV28	TRBJ2-2	14	CASSGQGYTGELFF	TGTGCCAGCAGTGGGCAGGGTTACACCGGGGAGCTGTTTTTT
NA	few	TRBV7-6	TRBJ2-3	13	CASSVRWDNTQYF	TGTGCCAGCAGCGTTAGATGGGATAATACGCAGTATTTT
TRBD2	few	TRBV9	TRBJ2-1	15	CASSAGLASNNEQFF	TGTGCCAGCAGCGCGGGACTAGCATCCAACAATGAGCAGTTCTTC